A single sample is the source of the 5 T cell receptor beta chains below, sequenced in a study of blood T cells in healthy people across ages. Next came a second PCR, run for about 6 to 12 cycles, which used a sample-barcoded 5' primer along with a J-beta primer mix. In TCRdb, the 5' RACE reads were re-called with MiXCR into one record per CDR3 protein. The table includes about 650,000 distinct CDR3 sequences, roughly 30% detected once. Sequencing was performed on blood. The receptors stem from an elderly woman in good health.

Of note for this clonotype: A much larger clone is a single base away; this may be a read error. The rearrangement uses TRBV20-1 and TRBJ2-1; D might be TRBD2 (5 bases). V was clipped by 3 bases and J by 2 bases, with 14 bases between them. The CDR3 consists of 15 residues. Germline CDR1 and CDR2: DFQATT and SNEGSKA (reference sequence). CDR3 in amino acids: CSASPRAATYNEQFF. The CDR3 DNA is TGCAGTGCTAGTCCCCGAGCGGCTACCTACAATGAGCAGTTCTTC.

This clonotype was detected many times. The chain carries TRBV5-1 and TRBJ2-7; 12 bases agree with TRBD1. This CDR3 comprises 17 residues. J was trimmed by 2 bases and V by 4 bases; bases with no gene match: 10. CDR1 is SGHRS and CDR2 is YFSETQ in the germline V gene. CDR3 amino acids: CASSAGQGAVGTYEQYF. CDR3 DNA: TGCGCCAGCAGCGCGGGACAGGGGGCCGTTGGCACCTACGAGCAGTACTTC.

Many counts were recorded for this clonotype. This chain uses TRBV20-1 with TRBJ2-1; 8 bases align to TRBD1. V lost 6 bases, J lost 4 bases, and 8 bases stayed unmatched. This CDR3 has 14 amino acids. Per the germline V gene, CDR1 is DFQATT and CDR2 is SNEGSKA (reference sequence). The CDR3 reads CSALGQGTYNEQFF. CDR3 DNA sequence: TGCAGTGCCCTCGGACAGGGCACTTACAATGAGCAGTTCTTC.

As regards this clonotype: A much larger clone sits a single nucleotide away, making a read error possible. The chain recombines TRBV9 with TRBJ2-5; 8 bases align to TRBD2. CDR1 is SGDLS, CDR2 YYNGEE, per germline. The CDR3 totals 12 residues. The CDR3 is CTSSREGQTQYF. CDR3 sequence (DNA): TGTACCAGCAGCCGGGAGGGACAGACCCAGTACTTC.

In this sample, this clonotype turned up many times. The chain uses TRBV5-1 and TRBJ1-2; TRBD1 agrees at 9 bases. The CDR3 loop spans 15 amino acids. J was trimmed by 1 base and V by 4 bases; bases with no gene match: 5. Germline values: CDR1 SGHRS, CDR2 YFSETQ. In DNA, the CDR3 is TGCGCCAGCAGCCCGCGGACAGGGGATAACTATGGCTACACCTTC. Its translation: CASSPRTGDNYGYTF.